This TCR beta chain was observed in a study of blood T cells in healthy people across ages. Next came a second PCR, run for about 7 to 12 cycles, which used a sample-barcoded 5' primer along with a J-beta primer mix. A template-switch adaptor that had 12 random nucleotides put a tag on each cDNA molecule. CDR3-containing paired-end reads numbered at least 3 million in each sample. TCRdb called the 5' RACE reads again in MiXCR, with one record for every CDR3 protein. The top ten hold roughly 26% of the sample, which has around 780,000 distinct CDR3 sequences, roughly three fifths seen once. CDR1 and CDR2 from the germline V gene are MNHEY and SVGAGI. The CDR3 totals 16 residues. V lost 5 bases and J lost 5; bases outside the gene matches: 8. Donors were healthy Caucasian individuals from Russia aged about 6 to 90. Researchers isolated at least 7 million PBMCs per sample.

This chain links TRBV6-5 with TRBJ2-2; 10 positions agree with TRBD1. Input material: blood. This TCR derives from a man aged 35-49 years in good health. CDR3 loop: CASSHRQGARTGELFF. CDR3 sequence (DNA): TGTGCCAGCAGTCATAGACAGGGGGCCCGGACCGGGGAGCTGTTTTTT.